A single sample is the source of the 22 T cell receptor beta chains below, sequenced in a study of shared T cell receptors in the human thymus (TCRdb year 2021). Library creation used the immunoSEQ multiplex PCR assay. What TCRdb holds here is the immuneACCESS table cut down to in-frame rearrangements. Part of the clones is not present; checked against another copy, under half of the missing clones reflect an unresolved V gene, and the others are unexplained. The sample includes about 610,000 clones, with roughly 90% observed a single time. In total, the top ten clones hold about 0.01% of the sample. These data were also filed under a second study, of human thymus T cells.

The sequenced sample was thymocytes. Receptors originate from a boy in the first two years of life with a congenital heart defect. Donor details come from another sample of the same person, matched by shared clones.

This chain uses TRBV11-2 with TRBJ2-7; D may be TRBD1 (5 bases). This CDR3 has 17 amino acids. Trimming took 8 bases from V and 3 from J, leaving 26 bases between them. The germline V gene encodes CDR1 SGHAT and CDR2 FQNNGV. Written as DNA, the CDR3 is TGTGCCAGCGAGCCCCCCCCGGACATTTCGGCCGTCTACGAGCAGTACTTC. Its translation: CASEPPPDISAVYEQYF.

This clone has only a few counts. V gene TRBV11-3 combines with J gene TRBJ2-7; 9 bases align to TRBD1. Germline CDR1 SGHNT, CDR2 YENEEA. Losses at the gene ends were 1 base for V and 3 bases for J; bases not matched to a gene: 1. The CDR3 length is 14 residues. The CDR3 DNA sequence: TGTGCCAGCAGCTTAGCGACAGGGGGCTACGAGCAGTACTTC. Its translation is CASSLATGGYEQYF.

The chain carries TRBV4-3 and TRBJ2-5; 7 bases agree with TRBD2. The germline CDR1 and CDR2 sequences are LGHNA and YSLEER. V lost 1 base and J lost 4; bases outside the gene matches: 18. CDR3 size: 19 residues. The CDR3 DNA reads as TGCGCCAGCAGCCAAGTTGAGGCTAATCCTCAGTGGGAGGGAGAGACCCAGTACTTC. It encodes CASSQVEANPQWEGETQYF.

The chain combines TRBV4-3 with TRBJ2-5; 8 nucleotides line up with TRBD2. The J call could be wrong; TRBJ2-7 is a better fit for the DNA end. Germline CDR1 reads LGHNA; CDR2 reads YSLEER. The length of the CDR3 is 16 residues. Written as DNA, the CDR3 is TGCGCCAGCAGCCGTTCCCCGGGAGGGCCGGACCACGAGCAGTACTTC. Its protein product is CASSRSPGGPDHEQYF.

This chain links TRBV18 with TRBJ1-5; TRBD1 aligns across 7 bases. With V trimmed by 2 bases and J by 3 bases, 7 bases remained unmatched. CDR3 length: 16 amino acids. Germline V gene data show CDR1 as KGHSH and CDR2 as LQKENI. CDR3 DNA sequence: TGTGCCAGCTCACCAACGACAGGGATTGACAATCAGCCCCAGCATTTT. It yields the protein CASSPTTGIDNQPQHF.

The J gene is TRBJ2-7, the V gene TRBV15; D possibly corresponds to TRBD2 (5 bases). The CDR3 length is 14 residues. V was shortened by 2 bases and J by 1 base, with 9 bases between the two germline ends. Germline V gives CDR1 LNHNV, CDR2 YYDKDF (reference sequence). The CDR3 loop reads CATSRLARSYEQYF. The CDR3 DNA follows: TGTGCCACCAGCAGATTAGCGAGATCCTACGAGCAGTACTTC.

The rearrangement joins TRBV4-1 to TRBJ2-7; 16 positions agree with TRBD2. The CDR3 is 19 amino acids. The germline V gene encodes CDR1 MGHRA and CDR2 YSYEKL. The J segment lost 4 bases and the V segment lost 4 bases, leaving 13 bases of the junction unmatched. This chain's CDR3 is CASSRAPGTSGRARYEQYF. The CDR3 bases are TGCGCCAGCAGCCGGGCCCCGGGGACTAGCGGGAGGGCCAGGTACGAGCAGTACTTC.

The V gene is TRBV5-4, the J gene TRBJ1-2, with D hard to call. V lost 6 bases and J 4 bases, leaving 13 bases between the germline ends. The CDR3 extends over 13 amino acids. Looked up from germline, CDR1 is SGHNT and CDR2 is YYREEE (reference sequence). The CDR3 loop is CASTSNRSYGYTF. CDR3 nucleotide sequence: TGTGCCAGCACCAGTAATCGGAGCTATGGCTACACCTTC.

The chain uses TRBV4-3 and TRBJ2-5, with 14 bases identical to TRBD2. The CDR3 is 19 amino acids. V shed 4 bases and J 0 bases; nucleotides not matched to a gene: 10. Germline assignment: CDR1 LGHNA and CDR2 YSLEER. The CDR3 DNA reads as TGCGCCAGCAGCCCGGGGACTAGCGGGAGTCTGACTTACCAAGAGACCCAGTACTTC. This sequence encodes CASSPGTSGSLTYQETQYF.

The chain carries TRBV19 and TRBJ2-1, with TRBD2 matching 8 bases. Germline V gene lookup returns CDR1 LNHDA and CDR2 SQIVND (reference sequence). CDR3 length: 16 residues. The V segment lost 5 bases and the J segment 0 bases; nucleotides outside the gene matches: 6. CDR3 coding DNA: TGTGCCAGTAGTCCCCCCAGCGGGGGCTCCTACAATGAGCAGTTCTTC. Amino acids: CASSPPSGGSYNEQFF.

This clone was counted between two and nine times. The genes are TRBV5-4 and TRBJ2-3, with 7 bases matching TRBD2. This CDR3 is built from 17 residues. Germline loops: CDR1 SGHNT, CDR2 YYREEE (reference sequence). J lost 0 bases, V lost 6 bases, and 13 bases had no gene match. CDR3 region: CASKSGTSPRSTDTQYF. CDR3 in DNA: TGTGCCAGCAAGAGCGGGACCTCCCCCCGAAGCACAGATACGCAGTATTTT.

The rearrangement uses TRBV6-5 and TRBJ2-6; a weak D match, TRBD1 (6 bases). The V end was cut by 2 bases, the J end by 9 bases, with 14 bases between. The germline V gene has CDR1 MNHEY and CDR2 SVGAGI. This CDR3 has 15 residues. The CDR3 is CASSYEQGKDNVLTF. The CDR3 DNA reads TGTGCCAGCAGTTACGAACAGGGTAAGGACAACGTCCTGACTTTC.

The chain uses TRBV27 and TRBJ2-7; no definite D call. V lost 0 bases and J 3 bases, leaving 12 bases between the germline ends. The CDR3 consists of 15 residues. The germline V gene has CDR1 MNHEY and CDR2 SMNVEV (reference sequence). The DNA for the CDR3 is TGTGCCAGCAGTTTATCTTTGACACGGCTCTACGAGCAGTACTTC. It specifies CASSLSLTRLYEQYF.

This sequence joins TRBV29-1 and TRBJ2-5, with D maybe TRBD2 (6 bases). Germline loops: CDR1 SQVTM, CDR2 ANQGSEA. V lost 6 bases to trimming and J lost 3 bases, with 20 bases between them. The CDR3 is 15 amino acids. This CDR3 reads CSVPSRARREETQYF. CDR3 DNA: TGCAGCGTACCCAGCAGGGCCAGGAGGGAAGAGACCCAGTACTTC.

V is TRBV4-2 and J is TRBJ1-1, with a weak D call TRBD1 (5 bases). The CDR3 covers 14 residues. The germline V and J ends were trimmed by 6 bases and 3 bases, with 14 bases remaining between them. Germline CDR1 reads LGHNA; CDR2 reads YNFKEQ. The CDR3 DNA sequence: TGTGCCAGCAGTGTGCGGGACGGATACACTGAAGCTTTCTTT. Encoded protein: CASSVRDGYTEAFF.

The chain is built from TRBV7-2 and TRBJ2-1, with 7 bases aligning to TRBD2. This CDR3 comprises 17 residues. The V and J ends lost 5 bases and 6 bases, in that order; junction bases with no gene match: 16. Germline V lookup: CDR1 SGHTA, CDR2 FQGNSA. The CDR3: CASSPTCSASGGNEQFF. The CDR3 DNA is TGTGCCAGCAGCCCCACCTGCTCCGCTAGCGGAGGCAATGAGCAGTTCTTC.

CDR3 residues: CASSIFPAGPSYEQYF. Here the CDR3 DNA reads TGTGCCAGTAGTATTTTTCCGGCAGGTCCTTCCTACGAGCAGTACTTC. The chain recombines TRBV19 with TRBJ2-7; no definite D call. The CDR3 loop spans 16 amino acids. Looked up from germline, CDR1 is LNHDA and CDR2 is SQIVND (reference sequence). The germline V and J ends were trimmed by 3 bases and 1 base, with 16 bases remaining between them.

The chain employs TRBV29-1 and TRBJ2-7, with 15 bases identical to TRBD2. The CDR3 totals 15 residues. Germline CDR1 is SQVTM and CDR2 is ANQGSEA. V shed 6 bases, J shed 4 bases, and the junction held 7 bases outside the gene matches. CDR3 sequence: CSVTTGTSGRYEQYF. CDR3 bases: TGCAGCGTCACAACCGGGACTAGCGGGAGGTACGAGCAGTACTTC.

This sequence joins TRBV10-2 and TRBJ2-1, with unresolved D. This CDR3 spans 16 amino acids. Trimming removed 1 base at V and 4 bases at J, with 14 bases between. Germline CDR1 WSHSY, CDR2 SAAADI. The CDR3 reads CASSECGLPAYNEQFF. The CDR3, as DNA: TGCGCCAGCAGTGAGTGTGGGCTGCCCGCATACAATGAGCAGTTCTTC.

This clone was counted a few times. The chain employs TRBV7-9 and TRBJ2-5; possible D gene TRBD2, 5 bases. This CDR3 has 19 amino acids. From germline, CDR1 is SEHNR and CDR2 FQNEAQ (reference sequence). V lost 5 bases, J lost 5 bases, and 30 bases lay in between. CDR3: CASSPISPNPDFICETQYF. CDR3 coding DNA: TGTGCCAGCAGCCCAATAAGCCCCAACCCGGACTTTATATGCGAGACCCAGTACTTC.

The genes are TRBV5-6 and TRBJ2-4; 9 bases align to TRBD1. The CDR3 is 17 amino acids. CDR1 is SGHDT and CDR2 is YYEEEE in the germline V gene. J was trimmed by 0 bases and V by 4 bases; bases with no gene match: 8. This CDR3 reads CASSLDRGQLAKNIQYF. The CDR3 DNA reads TGTGCCAGCAGCCTGGACAGGGGCCAACTAGCCAAAAACATTCAGTACTTC.

J is TRBJ2-7 and V is TRBV2; the match to TRBD2 covers 11 bases. V gave up 2 bases and J gave up 6 bases; unmatched junction bases: 12. The CDR3 length is 17 residues. Germline V lookup: CDR1 SNHLY, CDR2 FYNNEI. CDR3 in amino acids: CASSELGVAGGPREQYF. Here the CDR3 DNA reads TGTGCCAGCAGTGAATTAGGGGTAGCGGGAGGGCCCCGCGAGCAGTACTTC.